This TCR beta chain came from a study of technical replicates of blood from a few donors (dated by TCRdb to the late 2010s). Inclusive of the bounding cysteine and phenylalanine, the CDR3 is 15 residues long. CDR3 DNA is the only sequence kept; it has 45 bases, read in frame from the first base. Here V drops 7 bases and J drops 0 bases, and the junction holds 4 bases not matched to any gene. The germline V gene sets CDR1 to SGHTA and CDR2 to FQGNSA. Notes on this clone: Its antigen is not yet known. Base qualities are missing; no much larger clone stands one base away.

Library preparation employed the immunoSEQ multiplex PCR assay. This is the immuneACCESS table as TCRdb keeps it, with only in-frame sequences that have V and J called. A part of the clones is gone; compared with another copy, unresolved V genes explain less than half, and the rest is unexplained. The table for this sample lists 70,000 or so clones; over 80% of them were counted only once. In total, the top ten clones hold less than 5% of the sample. Sequencing used PBMCs. The chain links TRBV7-2 with TRBJ2-2; TRBD2 agrees with 8 junctional bases. The clonotype was recovered from a human donor in good health. Some clones in this sample may be carry-over from other donors' samples. The nucleotides are TGTGCCAGCACGGGGGGGGGTCCGAACACCGGGGAGCTGTTTTTT. It translates as CASTGGGPNTGELFF.